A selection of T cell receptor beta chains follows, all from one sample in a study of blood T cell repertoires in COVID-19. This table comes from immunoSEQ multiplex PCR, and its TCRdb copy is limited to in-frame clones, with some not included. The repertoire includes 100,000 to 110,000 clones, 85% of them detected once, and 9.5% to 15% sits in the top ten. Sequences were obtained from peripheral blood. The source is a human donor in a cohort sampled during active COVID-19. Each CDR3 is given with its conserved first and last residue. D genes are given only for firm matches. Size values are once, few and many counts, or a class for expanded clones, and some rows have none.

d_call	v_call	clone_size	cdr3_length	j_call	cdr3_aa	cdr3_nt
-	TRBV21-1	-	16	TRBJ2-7	CASSKACRFDTYEQYF	TGTGCCAGCAGCAAAGCTTGCAGATTTGATACCTACGAGCAGTACTTC
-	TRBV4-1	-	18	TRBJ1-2	CASSQEIGSTRNLFGYTF	TGCGCCAGCAGCCAAGAAATCGGGTCCACGAGAAATTTGTTCGGCTACACCTTC
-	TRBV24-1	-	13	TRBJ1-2	CATSGSGLEGYTF	TGTGCCACCAGTGGGTCGGGGTTAGAAGGCTACACCTTC
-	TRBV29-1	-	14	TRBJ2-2	CSVEERLNTGELFF	TGCAGCGTTGAGGAGCGGTTGAACACCGGGGAGCTGTTTTTT
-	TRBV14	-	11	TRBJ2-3	CASSGAAAKYF	TGTGCCAGCAGCGGGGCCGCGGCCAAATATTTT
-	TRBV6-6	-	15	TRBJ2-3	CASCVLRVCTDTQYF	TGTGCCAGCTGCGTCTTGCGGGTTTGCACAGATACGCAGTATTTT
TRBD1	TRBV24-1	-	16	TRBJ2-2	CATSEGQGLGTGELFF	TGTGCCACCAGTGAGGGACAGGGTTTAGGGACCGGGGAGCTGTTTTTT
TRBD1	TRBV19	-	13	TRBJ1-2	CASSDRVGYGYTF	TGTGCCAGTAGCGACAGGGTCGGCTATGGCTACACCTTC
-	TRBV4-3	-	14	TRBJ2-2	CASSLRQNTGELFF	TGCGCCAGCAGCCTGCGACAGAACACCGGGGAGCTGTTTTTT
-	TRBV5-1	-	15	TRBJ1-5	CASSLKGDSNQPQHF	TGCGCCAGCAGCTTGAAAGGGGATAGCAATCAGCCCCAGCATTTT
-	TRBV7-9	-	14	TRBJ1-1	CASSSQGRNTEAFF	TGTGCCAGCAGCTCCCAGGGGCGGAACACTGAAGCTTTCTTT
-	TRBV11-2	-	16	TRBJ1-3	CASSVRDSITGNTIYF	TGTGCCAGCAGCGTCCGGGACTCGATCACTGGAAACACCATATATTTT
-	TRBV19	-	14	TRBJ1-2	CASRGARRSYGYTF	TGTGCCAGTAGAGGGGCTCGACGAAGCTATGGCTACACCTTC
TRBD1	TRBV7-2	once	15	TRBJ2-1	CASSLGGTGPTEQFF	TGTGCCAGCAGCTTAGGGGGGACAGGGCCAACCGAGCAGTTCTTC
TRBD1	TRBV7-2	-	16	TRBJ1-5	CASSSGTGGSNQPQHF	TGTGCCAGCAGCTCCGGGACAGGGGGTAGCAATCAGCCCCAGCATTTT
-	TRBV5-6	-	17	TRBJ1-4	CASSLLGQVATNEKLFF	TGTGCCAGCAGCTTGTTGGGACAAGTTGCAACTAATGAAAAACTGTTTTTT
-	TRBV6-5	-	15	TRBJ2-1	CASSPPGGSYNEQFF	TGTGCCAGCAGTCCTCCGGGCGGGTCCTACAATGAGCAGTTCTTC
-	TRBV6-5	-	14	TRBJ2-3	CASGLGLGADTQYF	TGTGCCAGCGGCCTCGGGCTAGGGGCAGATACGCAGTATTTT
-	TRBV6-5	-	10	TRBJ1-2	CASSGYGYTF	TGTGCCAGTTCGGGTTATGGCTACACCTTC
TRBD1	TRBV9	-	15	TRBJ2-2	CASSARTGGSGELFF	TGTGCCAGCAGCGCGAGGACAGGTGGAAGCGGGGAGCTGTTTTTT
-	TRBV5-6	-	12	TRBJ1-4	CASSLGIRKLFF	TGTGCCAGCAGCTTGGGTATCAGGAAACTGTTTTTT
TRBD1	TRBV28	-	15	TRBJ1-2	CASGLTTGGEGGYTF	TGTGCCAGCGGACTCACCACAGGGGGCGAAGGAGGCTACACCTTC
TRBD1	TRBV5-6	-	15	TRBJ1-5	CASNTGGFGNQPQHF	TGTGCCAGCAACACAGGGGGGTTTGGGAATCAGCCCCAGCATTTT
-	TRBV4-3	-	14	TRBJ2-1	CASSQDLQDNEQFF	TGCGCCAGCAGCCAAGACTTGCAGGACAATGAGCAGTTCTTC
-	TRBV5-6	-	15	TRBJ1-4	CASSGTGKGTEKLFF	TGTGCCAGCAGCGGCACAGGGAAAGGGACTGAAAAACTGTTTTTT
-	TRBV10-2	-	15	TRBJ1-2	CASSPESGWSNGYTF	TGCGCCAGCAGTCCTGAATCGGGGTGGTCCAATGGCTACACCTTC
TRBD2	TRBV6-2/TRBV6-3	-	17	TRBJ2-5	CASSYGWSSGAQETQYF	TGTGCCAGCAGTTACGGGTGGTCTAGCGGGGCACAAGAGACCCAGTACTTC
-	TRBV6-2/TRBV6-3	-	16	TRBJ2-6	CASSYGPSSGANVLTF	TGTGCCAGCAGTTACGGGCCATCCTCTGGGGCCAACGTCCTGACTTTC
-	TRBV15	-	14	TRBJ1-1	CATSSRQGLTEAFF	TGTGCCACCAGCAGTCGTCAGGGACTTACTGAAGCTTTCTTT
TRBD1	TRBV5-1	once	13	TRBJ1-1	CASSSPGGTEAFF	TGCGCCAGCAGCTCTCCAGGGGGCACTGAAGCTTTCTTT
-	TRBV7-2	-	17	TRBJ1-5	CASIKARGTRSNQPQHF	TGTGCCAGCATCAAGGCCCGGGGAACCCGAAGCAATCAGCCCCAGCATTTT